This is a list of T cell receptor beta chains from one sample in a study of T cell changes during pregnancy in multiple sclerosis. Repertoires were generated with immunoSEQ multiplex PCR, while TCRdb's copy carries only in-frame clones and drops some. Of around 42,000 clones detected, about 91% appear once; the ten largest clones hold approximately 0.8%. The specimen comprised CD4+ T cells from peripheral blood mononuclear cells, sampled in the third trimester of pregnancy. Receptor source: a female donor with multiple sclerosis, enrolled in a pregnancy study. CDR3s include the opening cysteine and the closing phenylalanine or tryptophan. The D gene is left open where the match is weak. The size field is filled for only some rows; it gives once, few, many or a size class.

D,size,J,V,DNA,CDR3
TRBD2,NA,TRBJ2-3,TRBV4-3,TGCGCCAGCAGCCCCCGGACTAGCGGCACAGATACGCAGTATTTT,CASSPRTSGTDTQYF
NA,NA,TRBJ2-5,TRBV18,TGTGCCAGCTCACCAGGGACAAGAGAGACCCAGTACTTC,CASSPGTRETQYF
TRBD1,once,TRBJ2-7,TRBV19,TGTGCCAGTAGTAAGACAGGGACCTCCTACGAGCAGTACTTC,CASSKTGTSYEQYF
NA,NA,TRBJ2-2,TRBV5-1,TGCGCCAGCAACTGGCAGGGGTTGCGCACCGGGGAGCTGTTTTTT,CASNWQGLRTGELFF
NA,NA,TRBJ1-4,TRBV7-2,TGTGCCAGCAGCCCCGAACAGGGAAGAAATGAAAAACTGTTTTTT,CASSPEQGRNEKLFF
NA,NA,TRBJ2-3,TRBV7-9,TGTGCCAGCAGCCCAGGTGGCTCCACAGATACGCAGTATTTT,CASSPGGSTDTQYF
TRBD1,NA,TRBJ2-3,TRBV6-1,TGTGCCAGCATGGTACAGGGGGCAAAAGATACGCAGTATTTT,CASMVQGAKDTQYF
TRBD2,once,TRBJ2-7,TRBV5-6,TGTGCCAGCAGCACCCCTTCCGGGACTATTCCCCACGAGCAGTACTTC,CASSTPSGTIPHEQYF
TRBD1,NA,TRBJ2-3,TRBV10-3,TGTGCCATCAGTGACCCCGGGACAGGGGTGTCAGATACGCAGTATTTT,CAISDPGTGVSDTQYF
TRBD2,NA,TRBJ2-3,TRBV5-6,TGTGCCAGCAGCACTGGACTAGCGGGAGCAGATACGCAGTATTTT,CASSTGLAGADTQYF
TRBD2,NA,TRBJ2-1,TRBV28,TGTGCCAGCAGTCCGGGACTAGCGGGAGGTTTCTCCTACAATGAGCAGTTCTTC,CASSPGLAGGFSYNEQFF
TRBD2,NA,TRBJ2-2,TRBV7-3,TGTGCCAGCAGCTTATCAGGCGGGAGGGCCTCTGGGGAGCTGTTTTTT,CASSLSGGRASGELFF
TRBD2,NA,TRBJ2-2,TRBV5-1,TGCGCCAGCAGCACGTTAGCGGGAGTAGAAGGCGGGGAGCTGTTTTTT,CASSTLAGVEGGELFF
TRBD2,medium-sized,TRBJ2-2,TRBV28,TGTGCCAGCAGTTTAGATCCCAGTACGCTAGCGGGAGTCACCGGGGAGCTGTTTTTT,CASSLDPSTLAGVTGELFF
NA,NA,TRBJ2-1,TRBV6-5,TGTGCCAGCATGACCGGGACTCTGAGAGGGGATGAGCAGTTCTTC,CASMTGTLRGDEQFF
TRBD1,NA,TRBJ2-7,TRBV5-1,TGCGCCAGCAGCTTTTCCACTAAACAGGGGGGCAACTACGAGCAGTACTTC,CASSFSTKQGGNYEQYF
NA,once,TRBJ2-5,TRBV2,TGTGCCAGCAGTCCGGTCTCCAAAGAGACCCAGTACTTC,CASSPVSKETQYF
TRBD1,NA,TRBJ1-3,TRBV25-1,TGTGCCAGCAGTCAGGGACAGGGAAGTGCTGGAAACACCATATATTTT,CASSQGQGSAGNTIYF
TRBD1,NA,TRBJ1-1,TRBV5-1,TGCGCCAGCAGCTTTGGCGGGACAGGTCCCATGGGCGCTGAAGCTTTCTTT,CASSFGGTGPMGAEAFF
TRBD1,NA,TRBJ1-1,TRBV5-1,TGCGCCAGCAGCTTGGACAGGGGAAACACTGAAGCTTTCTTT,CASSLDRGNTEAFF
TRBD2,NA,TRBJ2-7,TRBV2,TGTGCCAGCAGTGAAGGACTAGCGGTACAGCAGTACTTC,CASSEGLAVQQYF
TRBD1,NA,TRBJ2-7,TRBV28,TGTGCCAGCAGCTCTGGGACAGTCCCCTACGAGCAGTACTTC,CASSSGTVPYEQYF
NA,NA,TRBJ2-7,TRBV4-1,TGCGCCAGCAGCAACCCCGGCAGGGCCTCCTACGAGCAGTACTTC,CASSNPGRASYEQYF
TRBD2,NA,TRBJ2-7,TRBV5-4,TGTGCCAGCAGCCGCGGAACTAGCGGTCCTATTCAGCAGTACTTC,CASSRGTSGPIQQYF
TRBD1,NA,TRBJ1-1,TRBV7-9,TGTGCCAGCAGCCACCGGACAGGGAACGCTTTCTTT,CASSHRTGNAFF
NA,NA,TRBJ1-1,TRBV11-2,TGTGCCAGCAGGAAGAACAGTGAAGCTTTCTTT,CASRKNSEAFF
NA,NA,TRBJ2-7,TRBV28,TGTGCCAGCAGTCCCCGCGGGCGGGGCTCCTACGAGCAGTACTTC,CASSPRGRGSYEQYF
TRBD1,once,TRBJ2-5,TRBV10-1,TGCGCCAGCAGTGAGGGTAAAATGAGGGACAGATTAGAAGAGACCCAGTACTTC,CASSEGKMRDRLEETQYF
TRBD1,NA,TRBJ1-2,TRBV19,TGTGCCACGAGGACAGGGGGCAATTTGGGGGGCTACACCTTC,CATRTGGNLGGYTF
NA,NA,TRBJ1-5,TRBV18,TGTGCCAGCTCACCACGCAGGGTTTCAGGTCAGCCCCAGCATTTT,CASSPRRVSGQPQHF